The 17 T cell receptor beta chains presented below share a single source sample, sequenced in a study of patients with pleural tuberculosis. TCRdb redid the calling of the reads with MiXCR, one entry per CDR3 protein. Of about 30,000 distinct CDR3 sequences listed, 18% were seen once; the top ten hold 3.5%. Sample: peripheral blood. These receptor sequences come from a human donor with pleural tuberculosis.

This clonotype was recorded many times. The chain links TRBV7-9 to TRBJ1-2; a possible D gene is TRBD1 (5 bases). This CDR3 has 13 amino acids. Trimming pared 0 bases from V and 4 bases from J, leaving 6 bases between. The germline V gene encodes CDR1 SEHNR and CDR2 FQNEAQ (reference sequence). CDR3 nucleotides: TGTGCCAGCAGCTTAGCAGGGGCCTATGGCTACACCTTC. Translating it yields CASSLAGAYGYTF.

This clonotype was counted between two and nine times. Being one base from a much bigger clone, this may be a read error. CDR3 nucleotides: TGTGCCAGCCTCTTGGATTGGGGCCTTGGAAAAGAAAAACTGTTTTTT. Protein: CASLLDWGLGKEKLFF. The chain joins TRBV2 to TRBJ1-4; maybe TRBD1 (5 bases). This CDR3 is built from 16 residues. Germline assignment: CDR1 SNHLY and CDR2 FYNNEI. Trimming stripped 8 bases from V and 8 bases from J, with 24 bases between. Combining the CDR3 with reference TRBV2 and TRBJ1-4 gives the whole variable domain EPEVTQTPSHQVTQMGQEVILRCVPISNHLYFYWYRQILGQKVEFLVSFYNNEISEKSEIFDDQFSVERPDGSNFTLKIRSTKLEDSAMYFCASLLDWGLGKEKLFFGSGTQLSVL.

On this clonotype: Since no conserved phenylalanine or tryptophan closes the CDR3, a read error is the likely cause. The chain joins TRBV20-1 to TRBJ2-3; 13 bases map to TRBD2. Germline CDR1 reads DFQATT; CDR2 reads SNEGSKA (reference sequence). Losses at the gene ends were 5 bases for V and 6 bases for J; bases not matched to a gene: 8. This CDR3 is 15 amino acids long. As DNA, the CDR3 is TGCAGTGCTTTTCGGACTAGCGGGAGTAAGGATACGCAGTATCTC. Amino acid sequence: CSAFRTSGSKDTQYL.

This clonotype was observed many times. V and J are TRBV4-2 and TRBJ2-3; 10 nucleotides match TRBD2. The CDR3 sequence is 16 residues long. Trimming cost V 0 bases and J 7 bases; bases outside gene matches: 7. Germline values: CDR1 LGHNA, CDR2 YNFKEQ. The CDR3 DNA sequence: TGTGCCAGCAGCCAAGATTTAGCGGGGGGCCTACATACGCAGTATTTT. Translated: CASSQDLAGGLHTQYF.

This clonotype has ten or more counts. CDR3 coding DNA: TGTGCCAGCAGTTCAGGGGGACTAGCGGGGGGGGGATACAATGAGCAGTTCTTC. It specifies CASSSGGLAGGGYNEQFF. This chain connects TRBV6-1 to TRBJ2-1; 16 bases match TRBD2. V shed 5 bases and J 4 bases; nucleotides not matched to a gene: 8. This CDR3 is built from 18 residues. From germline, CDR1 is MNHNS and CDR2 SASEGT.

There are many counts of this clonotype. The chain links TRBV30 to TRBJ1-1; possible D gene TRBD1, 5 bases. V gave up 2 bases and J gave up 2 bases, with 15 bases separating them. Germline V gives CDR1 GTSNPN, CDR2 SVGIG (reference sequence). The CDR3 is 15 amino acids. CDR3 loop: CAWSRGRGLNTEAFF. In DNA, the CDR3 is TGTGCCTGGAGTAGGGGTCGCGGATTAAACACTGAAGCTTTCTTT.

The chain combines TRBV14 with TRBJ2-3, with 9 bases matching TRBD1. Germline CDR1 and CDR2: SGHDN and FVKESK. The CDR3 is made up of 16 amino acids. V lost 6 bases and J lost 7; bases outside the gene matches: 14. In DNA, the CDR3 is TGTGCCAGCAGGTTCACAGGGGGCGCCGCAACCAATACGCAGTATTTT. Protein sequence: CASRFTGGAATNTQYF.

V usage is TRBV6-1 and J usage is TRBJ2-1, with TRBD2 matching 13 bases. J was trimmed by 8 bases and V by 1 base; bases with no gene match: 5. Germline values: CDR1 MNHNS, CDR2 SASEGT. This CDR3 has 16 residues. The CDR3 region is CASSEGGLAGRHEQFF. CDR3 bases: TGTGCCAGCAGTGAAGGGGGACTAGCGGGACGGCATGAGCAGTTCTTC.

This clonotype was recorded many times. CDR3 bases: TGTGCCAGCAGCTCAACCCCGGACAAGACTTTTAACTATGGCTACACCTTC. Its translation is CASSSTPDKTFNYGYTF. The V gene is TRBV7-6, the J gene TRBJ1-2, with D perhaps TRBD1 (5 bases). CDR1 and CDR2 (germline): SGHVS, FNYEAQ. V was clipped by 4 bases and J by 1 base, with 19 bases between them. CDR3 length: 17 residues.

This clonotype was detected many times. The chain uses TRBV18 and TRBJ2-3; 7 bases match TRBD1. The V and J ends lost 3 bases and 6 bases, in that order; junction bases with no gene match: 9. Germline lookup yields CDR1 KGHSH and CDR2 LQKENI. This CDR3 comprises 15 residues. CDR3 region: CASSPMTGSTDTQYF. The DNA for the CDR3 is TGTGCCAGCTCACCTATGACAGGGTCAACCGATACGCAGTATTTT.

Concerning this clonotype: The conserved phenylalanine or tryptophan normally closing the CDR3 is absent here, so this likely arose from a read error. V and J are TRBV27 and TRBJ2-5; D unresolved. V dropped 4 bases and J dropped 0 bases, with 0 bases sitting between them. Germline-derived CDR1 and CDR2 are MNHEY and SMNVEV (reference sequence). The CDR3 has 11 amino acids. The CDR3 region is CASSYQETQYP. Here the CDR3 DNA reads TGTGCCAGCAGTTACCAAGAGACCCAGTACCCC.

In the case of this clonotype: The CDR3 carries no conserved terminal phenylalanine or tryptophan, so it likely arises from a read error. The chain is built from TRBV20-1 and TRBJ2-7; D may correspond to TRBD1 or TRBD2 (5 bases each). Per germline, CDR1 DFQATT and CDR2 SNEGSKA (reference sequence). The CDR3 consists of 14 residues. V gave up 1 base and J gave up 2 bases, with 12 bases separating them. The CDR3, as DNA: TGCAGTGCTAGAGCAGGACACGGGACCTACGAGCAGTACCTC. Its translation is CSARAGHGTYEQYL.

This clonotype came up many times. This chain joins TRBV10-3 and TRBJ2-3, with D unresolved. From germline, CDR1 is ENHRY and CDR2 SYGVKD. The V end was cut by 2 bases, the J end by 4 bases, with 7 bases between. The CDR3 has 13 amino acids. CDR3 residues: CAISETRADTQYF. CDR3 sequence (DNA): TGTGCCATCAGTGAGACCCGGGCAGATACGCAGTATTTT.

This clonotype was seen ten or more times. The chain uses TRBV6-2 or TRBV6-3 and TRBJ2-1; no firm D call. Germline V gene lookup returns CDR1 MNHEY and CDR2 SVGEGT. Trimming cost V 5 bases and J 0 bases, with 14 bases left between them. This CDR3 has 16 residues. CDR3 coding DNA: TGTGCCAGCAGTCTCTCGGCGGCGAGCTCCTACAATGAGCAGTTCTTC. Its translation: CASSLSAASSYNEQFF.

The table lists this clonotype with many counts. This rearrangement joins TRBV7-2 to TRBJ2-4; possible D gene TRBD1, 6 bases. V shed 3 bases and J shed 3 bases, with 15 bases lying between them. The CDR3 is made up of 16 amino acids. Germline values: CDR1 SGHTA, CDR2 FQGNSA. CDR3 amino acids: CASSFSGTGIKNIQYF. The DNA for the CDR3 is TGTGCCAGCAGCTTCAGTGGAACAGGGATCAAAAACATTCAGTACTTC.

For this clonotype: This may come from a read error, since a much larger clone is one base off. The chain recombines TRBV30 with TRBJ1-1; no firm D call. This CDR3 is 10 amino acids long. Germline V gene sequence: CDR1 GTSNPN, CDR2 SVGIG (reference sequence). The CDR3 DNA sequence: TGTGCCTGGAGTGGGGTAAAAGCTCTCTTT. Translated: CAWSGVKALF.

This clonotype was counted many times. This chain links TRBV7-2 with TRBJ2-1, with TRBD2 matching 7 bases. Germline V gene sequence: CDR1 SGHTA, CDR2 FQGNSA. The V segment lost 1 base and the J segment 1 base; nucleotides outside the gene matches: 1. The CDR3 is 15 residues long. The CDR3 DNA follows: TGTGCCAGCAGCTTAGTGGGGGGGTCCTACAATGAGCAGTTCTTC. It translates to CASSLVGGSYNEQFF.